The 16 T cell receptor beta chains given below trace back to one sample, sequenced in a study of blood T cells in healthy people across ages. It was with a sample-barcoded 5' primer and a J-beta primer mix that a second PCR of about 7 to 12 cycles was run. One entry per CDR3 protein, called by TCRdb with MiXCR from the 5' RACE reads. This table has some 1.7 million distinct CDR3 sequences, 28% appearing once. The sample comprised blood. The receptors stem from a woman in her 30s in good health.

This clonotype was detected a few times. The chain couples TRBV12-3 or TRBV12-4 to TRBJ2-7, with D possibly called TRBD1 or TRBD2 (5 bases each). Between the trimmed V and J ends, which lost 5 bases and 2 bases, there was a span of 13 bases. The CDR3 consists of 14 residues. The CDR3 here is CASSPGTLTYEQYF. DNA of the CDR3: TGTGCCAGCAGTCCCGGGACGCTTACCTACGAGCAGTACTTC.

This clonotype has just a few counts. This chain links TRBV30 with TRBJ2-6; 8 bases align to TRBD1. The germline CDR1 and CDR2 sequences are GTSNPN and SVGIG (reference sequence). CDR3 length equals 11 residues. The CDR3, as DNA: TGTGCTGGGGGGACAGGACACGTCCTGACTTTC. Amino acid sequence: CAGGTGHVLTF.

A note on this clonotype: An end of the junction differs from the germline gene, which may be a read error. The rearrangement links TRBV3-1 to TRBJ2-6; unclear D gene. This CDR3 comprises 14 residues. Germline V CDR1 and CDR2: LGHDT, YNNKEL (reference sequence). The CDR3 sequence is CACSHHSRANVLTF. The CDR3 DNA sequence: TGTGCCTGCAGCCACCACTCTAGGGCCAACGTCCTGACTTTC.

Ten or more counts support this clonotype. The V gene is TRBV6-2 or TRBV6-3, the J gene TRBJ2-4; D may be TRBD1 or TRBD2 (5 bases each). From germline, CDR1 is MNHEY and CDR2 SVGEGT. V was clipped by 4 bases and J by 15 bases, with 25 bases between them. This CDR3 comprises 15 residues. CDR3 sequence reads: CASSWAGTRTSLWYF. For the CDR3, the DNA is TGTGCCAGCAGTTGGGCCGGGACCAGGACCTCACTATGGTACTTC.

This clonotype was recorded many times. Written as DNA, the CDR3 is TGTGCCACCAGCAGGCTAGGGACAGAAGAGACCCAGTACTTC. Protein product: CATSRLGTEETQYF. The rearrangement joins TRBV15 to TRBJ2-5; 7 positions match TRBD1. The CDR3 totals 14 residues. The germline V gene has CDR1 LNHNV and CDR2 YYDKDF (reference sequence). J lost 3 bases, V lost 3 bases, and 4 bases had no gene match.

As regards this clonotype: One base away lies a much larger clone, so this may be a sequencing read error. The chain employs TRBV29-1 and TRBJ2-1; the match to TRBD2 covers 11 bases. The CDR3 extends over 14 amino acids. V gave up 6 bases and J gave up 4 bases; unmatched junction bases: 5. Germline loops: CDR1 SQVTM, CDR2 ANQGSEA. The CDR3 coding sequence is TGCAGCGTCCAGTGGACTAGCGGGTACAATGAGCAGTTCTTC. This codes for CSVQWTSGYNEQFF.

In its sample, this clonotype was seen a few times. J is TRBJ1-2 and V is TRBV12-3 or TRBV12-4; D perhaps matches TRBD1 (6 bases). This CDR3 has 15 amino acids. The V end lost 3 bases, the J end lost 8 bases, and 19 bases lay between the germline ends. The CDR3 sequence: CASSFGGGGLGGYTF. CDR3 coding DNA: TGTGCCAGCAGTTTTGGGGGCGGCGGACTAGGAGGCTACACCTTC.

Note on this clonotype: A much larger clone lies one base from this, so it may be a read error. This chain uses TRBV4-1 with TRBJ2-7, with unresolved D. The germline V gene encodes CDR1 MGHRA and CDR2 YSYEKL. This CDR3 has 15 amino acids. CDR3 bases: TGCGCCAGCAACCAAGAGGTGGCCTTCTCCTACGAGCAGTACTTC. Encoded protein: CASNQEVAFSYEQYF.

The chain couples TRBV6-6 to TRBJ1-2; D is undetermined. Deletions cut 7 bases from V and 4 bases from J, with 19 bases between. This CDR3 has 15 amino acids. The germline gives CDR1 MNHNY, CDR2 SVGAGI (reference sequence). The CDR3 region is CASNVNIGTGYGYTF. CDR3 nucleotide sequence: TGTGCCAGCAACGTAAACATAGGAACCGGCTATGGCTACACCTTC.

A remark on this clonotype: One junction end does not reproduce the germline sequence, and a read error may be involved. The chain carries TRBV6-5 and TRBJ2-7; 7 positions match TRBD2. Germline-derived CDR1 and CDR2 are MNHEY and SVGAGI. The CDR3 extends over 13 amino acids. CDR3 nucleotides: TGTACCAGCAGTTCCGGGGGGACGGTCGAGCAGTACTTC. This encodes CTSSSGGTVEQYF.

This clonotype was picked up a small number of times. The V gene is TRBV9, the J gene TRBJ2-7, with 9 bases matching TRBD2. Near its end, the DNA agrees better with TRBJ2-5, so the J call may be wrong. Per the germline V gene, CDR1 is SGDLS and CDR2 is YYNGEE. The CDR3 spans 16 residues. The CDR3 nucleotides are TGTGCCAGCAGCCCTAAGAGCGGGGGGTGGGAAGAGACCCAGTACTTC. It codes for CASSPKSGGWEETQYF.

A few counts support this clonotype. One end of the junction fails to match germline, which may point to a read error. The genes are TRBV3-1 and TRBJ2-1; D not resolved. The J call may be faulty, since TRBJ2-7 better matches the DNA end. This CDR3 has 14 amino acids. CDR1 is LGHDT and CDR2 is YNNKEL in the germline V gene (reference sequence). The CDR3 reads CACSPTDSYNEQYF. For the CDR3, the DNA is TGTGCCTGCAGCCCTACAGACTCCTACAATGAGCAGTACTTC.

The sample holds many counts of this clonotype. CDR3 nucleotides: TGTGCCAGCAGCGGGGCCAGGGCGGAGACCCAGTACTTC. Translated, it gives CASSGARAETQYF. The chain is built from TRBV7-2 and TRBJ2-5; tentatively, D is TRBD1 (5 bases). The germline V and J ends were trimmed by 5 bases and 5 bases, with 12 bases remaining between them. The length of the CDR3 is 13 residues. From germline, CDR1 is SGHTA and CDR2 FQGNSA.

On this clonotype: This sequence may be a read error, since a much larger clone differs from it by one base. This CDR3 is missing its conserved last phenylalanine or tryptophan, likely due to a read error. The V call is TRBV28, the J call TRBJ2-4; perhaps TRBD1 as D (6 bases). Near its end, the DNA agrees better with TRBJ2-7, so the J call may be wrong. The length of the CDR3 is 14 residues. Germline CDR1 MDHEN, CDR2 SYDVKM. CDR3 nucleotides: TGTGCCAGCAGTTGGGACATTTCGACCTACGAGCAGTACTGC. This translates into CASSWDISTYEQYC.

This clonotype was counted many times. The rearrangement joins TRBV12-3 or TRBV12-4 to TRBJ1-2, with 7 nucleotides matching TRBD1. The ends lost 4 bases at V and 4 bases at J; junction bases unmatched: 3. This CDR3 contains 13 residues. The CDR3 region has the DNA TGTGCCAGCAGTTCCTCAGGGGGCTATGGCTACACCTTC. It translates to CASSSSGGYGYTF.

This clonotype showed up many times. The genes are TRBV7-9 and TRBJ2-7; possible D gene TRBD2, 6 bases. Germline V gives CDR1 SEHNR, CDR2 FQNEAQ (reference sequence). The CDR3 is 15 residues long. The V end lost 9 bases, the J end lost 2 bases, and 20 bases lay between the germline ends. CDR3 amino acids: CASQPDSAGTYEQYF. The CDR3 DNA reads as TGTGCCAGTCAACCGGATAGCGCGGGAACCTACGAGCAGTACTTC. Drawing the rest from reference TRBV7-9 and TRBJ2-7, the complete variable domain is DTGVSQNPRHKITKRGQNVTFRCDPISEHNRLYWYRQTLGQGPEFLTYFQNEAQLEKSRLLSDRFSAERPKGSFSTLEIQRTEQGDSAMYLCASQPDSAGTYEQYFGPGTRLTVT.